This TCR beta chain was found in a study of somatic mutations in cytotoxic T cells in rheumatoid arthritis. CD4+ cells and CD8+ cells were each obtained through positive magnetic bead selection, and their purity was assessed by flow cytometry. Germline V CDR1 and CDR2: MDHEN, SYDVKM. The CDR3 has 16 residues. The trim removed 5 bases at V and 2 bases at J, leaving 6 bases unmatched. Here immunoSEQ multiplex PCR was the method, and the copy in TCRdb shows in-frame clones only, minus some. This sample has about 3,000 clones, with 70% to 90% found just once. What was sequenced was CD8+ T cells sorted from blood. The V and J genes are TRBV28 and TRBJ2-6, with 7 bases aligning to TRBD2. The receptor comes from a woman aged 60-70 years with rheumatoid arthritis. Here the CDR3 DNA reads TGTGCCAGCAGTCCTAGCGGCAATCCTGGGGCCAACGTCCTGACTTTC. It codes for CASSPSGNPGANVLTF. The whole variable domain, filled in from reference TRBV28 and TRBJ2-6, reads DVKVTQSSRYLVKRTGEKVFLECVQDMDHENMFWYRQDPGLGLRLIYFSYDVKMKEKGDIPEGYSVSREKKERFSLILESASTNQTSMYLCASSPSGNPGANVLTFGAGSRLTVL.